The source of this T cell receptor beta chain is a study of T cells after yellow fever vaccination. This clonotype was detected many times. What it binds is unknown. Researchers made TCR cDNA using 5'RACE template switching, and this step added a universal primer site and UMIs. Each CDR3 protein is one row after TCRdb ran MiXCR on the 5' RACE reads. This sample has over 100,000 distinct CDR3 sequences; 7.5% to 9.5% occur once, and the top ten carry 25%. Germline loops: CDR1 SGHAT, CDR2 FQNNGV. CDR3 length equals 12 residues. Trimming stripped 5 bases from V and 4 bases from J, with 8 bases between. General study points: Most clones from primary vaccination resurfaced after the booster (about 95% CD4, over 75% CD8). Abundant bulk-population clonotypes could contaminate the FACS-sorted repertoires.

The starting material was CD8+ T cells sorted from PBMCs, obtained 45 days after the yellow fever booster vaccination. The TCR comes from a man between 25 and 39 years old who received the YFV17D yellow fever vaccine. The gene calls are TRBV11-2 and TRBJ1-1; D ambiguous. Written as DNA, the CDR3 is TGTGCCAGCAGCGTGGGAGTCACTGAAGCTTTCTTT. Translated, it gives CASSVGVTEAFF.